This T cell receptor beta chain was sequenced in a study of T cell responses to AZD1222 COVID-19 vaccine. Study-wide points: Only a handful of AZD1222 recipients, several in all, had baseline seropositivity. Spike-specific TCR breadth and depth went up after people got two AZD1222 doses.

This table comes from immunoSEQ multiplex PCR, and its TCRdb copy is limited to in-frame clones, with some not included. Counted here are about 85,000 clones, 88% occurring once; the ten biggest clones make up around 10%. Details on this clone: The target antigen is unknown.

The sequencing used peripheral blood, collected on day 0 of MenACWY control vaccination. The clonotype comes from an adult in good health.

CDR3 sequence reads: CASSLGTSGGNEQFF. For the CDR3, the DNA is TGTGCCAGCAGCTTAGGGACTAGCGGGGGCAATGAGCAGTTCTTC. The chain combines TRBV11-1 with TRBJ2-1; TRBD2 matches 13 bases. Germline-derived CDR1 and CDR2 are SGHAT and FQDESV (reference sequence). CDR3 length: 15 residues. V lost 1 base to trimming and J lost 6 bases; unmatched junction nucleotides: 0.